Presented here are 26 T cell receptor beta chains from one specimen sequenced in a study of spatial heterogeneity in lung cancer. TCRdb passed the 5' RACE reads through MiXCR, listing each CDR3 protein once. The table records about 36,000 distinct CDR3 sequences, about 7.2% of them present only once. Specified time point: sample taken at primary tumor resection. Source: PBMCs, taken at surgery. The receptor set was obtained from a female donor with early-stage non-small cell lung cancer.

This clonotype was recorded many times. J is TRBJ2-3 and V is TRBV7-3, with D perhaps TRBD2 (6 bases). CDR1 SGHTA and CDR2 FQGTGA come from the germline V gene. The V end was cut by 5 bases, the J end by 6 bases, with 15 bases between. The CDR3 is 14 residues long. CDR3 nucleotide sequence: TGTGCCAGCAGCCCGGGAGCGTGGGGGGATACGCAGTATTTT. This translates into CASSPGAWGDTQYF.

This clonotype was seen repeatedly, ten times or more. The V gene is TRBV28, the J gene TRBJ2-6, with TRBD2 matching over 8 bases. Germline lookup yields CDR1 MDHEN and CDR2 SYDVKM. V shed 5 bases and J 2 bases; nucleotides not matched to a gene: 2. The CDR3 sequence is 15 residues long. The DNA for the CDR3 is TGTGCCAGCAGTCCGGGGGGGACTGGGGCCAACGTCCTGACTTTC. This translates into CASSPGGTGANVLTF.

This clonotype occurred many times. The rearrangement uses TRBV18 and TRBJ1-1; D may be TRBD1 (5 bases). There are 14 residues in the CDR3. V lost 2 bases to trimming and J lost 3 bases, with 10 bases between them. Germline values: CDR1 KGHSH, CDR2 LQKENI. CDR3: CASSPRGFDTEAFF. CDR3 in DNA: TGTGCCAGCTCACCAAGGGGTTTCGACACTGAAGCTTTCTTT.

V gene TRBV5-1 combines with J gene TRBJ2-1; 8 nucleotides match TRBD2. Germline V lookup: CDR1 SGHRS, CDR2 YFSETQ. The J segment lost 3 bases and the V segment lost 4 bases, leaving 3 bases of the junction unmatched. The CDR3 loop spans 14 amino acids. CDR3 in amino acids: CASSTGTSYNEQFF. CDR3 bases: TGCGCCAGCAGCACCGGGACTAGCTACAATGAGCAGTTCTTC.

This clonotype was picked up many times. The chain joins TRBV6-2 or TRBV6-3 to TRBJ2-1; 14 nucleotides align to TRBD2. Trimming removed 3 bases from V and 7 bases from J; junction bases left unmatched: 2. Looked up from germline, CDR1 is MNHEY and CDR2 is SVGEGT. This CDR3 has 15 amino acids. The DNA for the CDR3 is TGTGCCAGCAGTTATGGGACTAGCGGGAGTAATGAGCAGTTCTTC. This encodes CASSYGTSGSNEQFF.

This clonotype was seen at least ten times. The CDR3 coding sequence is TGTGCCAGCAGCTTAGGCCCCAACGAGTACTTC. Its translation is CASSLGPNEYF. The V gene is TRBV11-2, the J gene TRBJ2-5; D ambiguous. Per the germline V gene, CDR1 is SGHAT and CDR2 is FQNNGV. V dropped 1 base and J dropped 12 bases, with 9 bases sitting between them. The CDR3 totals 11 residues.

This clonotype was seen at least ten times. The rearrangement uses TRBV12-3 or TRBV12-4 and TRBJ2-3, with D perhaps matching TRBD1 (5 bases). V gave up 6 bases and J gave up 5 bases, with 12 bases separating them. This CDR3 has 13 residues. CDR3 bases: TGTGCCAGCAGCCTCGGAAGGGGAGATACGCAGTATTTT. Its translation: CASSLGRGDTQYF.

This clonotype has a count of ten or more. The CDR3 bases are TGTGCCAGCAGCGGGCTAGCGGGGAGGCAAGAGACCCAGTACTTC. Translated: CASSGLAGRQETQYF. The chain joins TRBV6-1 to TRBJ2-5; 9 bases match TRBD2. The V gene's germline CDR1 is MNHNS and CDR2 SASEGT. Trimming cost V 6 bases and J 2 bases; bases outside gene matches: 7. The CDR3 loop spans 15 amino acids.

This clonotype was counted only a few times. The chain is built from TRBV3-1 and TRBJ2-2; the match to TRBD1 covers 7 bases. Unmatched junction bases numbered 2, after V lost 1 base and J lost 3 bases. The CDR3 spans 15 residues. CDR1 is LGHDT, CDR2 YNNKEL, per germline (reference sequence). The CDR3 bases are TGTGCCAGCAGCCAAGGGACAGGAGACACCGGGGAGCTGTTTTTT. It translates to CASSQGTGDTGELFF.

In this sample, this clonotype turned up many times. CDR3 coding DNA: TGCGCCAGCAGCTTGGCGGGTGAAAACATTCAGTACTTC. Its translation: CASSLAGENIQYF. V usage is TRBV5-1 and J usage is TRBJ2-4; no reliable D call. The germline gives CDR1 SGHRS, CDR2 YFSETQ. With 0 bases removed from V and 5 bases from J, the gap between germline ends came to 6 bases. The CDR3 contains 13 residues.

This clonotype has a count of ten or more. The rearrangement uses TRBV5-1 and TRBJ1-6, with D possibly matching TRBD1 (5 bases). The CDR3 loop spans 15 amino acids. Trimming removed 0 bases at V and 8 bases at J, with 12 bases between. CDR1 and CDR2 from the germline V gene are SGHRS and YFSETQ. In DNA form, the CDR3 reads TGCGCCAGCAGCTTGGCTCCGTGGGGGTATTCACCCCTCCACTTT. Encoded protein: CASSLAPWGYSPLHF.

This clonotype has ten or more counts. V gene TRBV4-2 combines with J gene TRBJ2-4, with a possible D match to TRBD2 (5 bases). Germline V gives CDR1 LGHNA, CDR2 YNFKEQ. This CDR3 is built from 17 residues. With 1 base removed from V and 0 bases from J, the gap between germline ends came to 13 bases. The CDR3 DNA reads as TGTGCCAGCAGCCAAGGATTTCATCGGGGAGCCAAAAACATTCAGTACTTC. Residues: CASSQGFHRGAKNIQYF.

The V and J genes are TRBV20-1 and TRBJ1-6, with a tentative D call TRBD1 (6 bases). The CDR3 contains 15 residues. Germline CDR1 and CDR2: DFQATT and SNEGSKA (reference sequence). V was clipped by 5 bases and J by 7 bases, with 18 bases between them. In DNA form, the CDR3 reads TGCAGTGCTCCTCAGCGTGCAGGGGCGAATTCACCCCTCCACTTT. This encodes CSAPQRAGANSPLHF.

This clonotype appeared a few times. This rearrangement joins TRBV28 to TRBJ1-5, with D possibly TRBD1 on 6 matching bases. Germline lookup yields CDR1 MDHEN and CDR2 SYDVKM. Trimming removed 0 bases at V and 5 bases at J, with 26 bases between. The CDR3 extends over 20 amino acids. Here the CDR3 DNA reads TGTGCCAGCAGTTTATGGCGCAACCCCAGGGGCAGATCCTCTCATCAGCCCCAGCATTTT. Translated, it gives CASSLWRNPRGRSSHQPQHF.

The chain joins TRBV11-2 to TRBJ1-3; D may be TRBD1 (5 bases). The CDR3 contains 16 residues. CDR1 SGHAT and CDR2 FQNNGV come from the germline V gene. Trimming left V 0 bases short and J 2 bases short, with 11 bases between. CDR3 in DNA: TGTGCCAGCAGCTTAGAACGGCTAGGGGCTGGAAACACCATATATTTT. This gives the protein CASSLERLGAGNTIYF.

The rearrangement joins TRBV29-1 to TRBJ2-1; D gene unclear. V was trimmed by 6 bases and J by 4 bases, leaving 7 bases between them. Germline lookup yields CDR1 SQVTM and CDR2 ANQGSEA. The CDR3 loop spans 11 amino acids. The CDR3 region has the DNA TGCAGCGTGACTGGATACAATGAGCAGTTCTTC. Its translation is CSVTGYNEQFF.

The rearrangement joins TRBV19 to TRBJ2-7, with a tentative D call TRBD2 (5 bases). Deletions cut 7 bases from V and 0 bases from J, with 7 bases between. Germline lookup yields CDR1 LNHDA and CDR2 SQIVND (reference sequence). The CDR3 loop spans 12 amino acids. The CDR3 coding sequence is TGTGCCAGTATCGGGGACTCCTACGAGCAGTACTTC. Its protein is CASIGDSYEQYF.

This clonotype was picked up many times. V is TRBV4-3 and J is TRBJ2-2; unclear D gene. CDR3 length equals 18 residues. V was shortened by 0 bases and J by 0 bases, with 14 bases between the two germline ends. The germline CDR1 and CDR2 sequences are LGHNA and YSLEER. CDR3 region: CASSQEGARYANTGELFF. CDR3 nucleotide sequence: TGCGCCAGCAGCCAAGAGGGTGCGAGATACGCGAACACCGGGGAGCTGTTTTTT.

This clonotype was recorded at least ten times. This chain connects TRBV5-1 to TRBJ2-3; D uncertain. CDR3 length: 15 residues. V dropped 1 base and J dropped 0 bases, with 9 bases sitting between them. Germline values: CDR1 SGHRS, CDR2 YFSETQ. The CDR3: CASSLTKASTDTQYF. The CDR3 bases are TGCGCCAGCAGCTTGACGAAGGCTAGCACAGATACGCAGTATTTT.

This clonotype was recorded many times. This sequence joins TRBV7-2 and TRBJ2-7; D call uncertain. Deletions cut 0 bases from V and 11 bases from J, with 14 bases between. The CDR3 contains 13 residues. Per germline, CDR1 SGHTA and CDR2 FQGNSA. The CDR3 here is CASSLAQESRKYF. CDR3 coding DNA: TGTGCCAGCAGCTTAGCGCAGGAATCTAGAAAGTACTTC.

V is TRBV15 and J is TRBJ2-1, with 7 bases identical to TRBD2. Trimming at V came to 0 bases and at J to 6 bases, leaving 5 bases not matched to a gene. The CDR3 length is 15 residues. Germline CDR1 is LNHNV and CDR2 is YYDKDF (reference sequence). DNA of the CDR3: TGTGCCACCAGCAGAGATCTACGGGGGGTCAATGAGCAGTTCTTC. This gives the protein CATSRDLRGVNEQFF.

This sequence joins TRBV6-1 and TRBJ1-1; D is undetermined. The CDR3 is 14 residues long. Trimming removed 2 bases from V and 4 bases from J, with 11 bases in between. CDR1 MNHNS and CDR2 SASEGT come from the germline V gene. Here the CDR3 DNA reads TGTGCCAGCAGTGAACGAAGGGAGGGCACTGAAGCTTTCTTT. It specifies CASSERREGTEAFF.

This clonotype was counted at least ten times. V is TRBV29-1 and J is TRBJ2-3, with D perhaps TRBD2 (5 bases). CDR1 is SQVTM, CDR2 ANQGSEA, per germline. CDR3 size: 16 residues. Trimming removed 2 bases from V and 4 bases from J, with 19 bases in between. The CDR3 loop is CSVEFGETPHPDTQYF. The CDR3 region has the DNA TGCAGCGTTGAATTTGGGGAGACACCACACCCAGATACGCAGTATTTT.

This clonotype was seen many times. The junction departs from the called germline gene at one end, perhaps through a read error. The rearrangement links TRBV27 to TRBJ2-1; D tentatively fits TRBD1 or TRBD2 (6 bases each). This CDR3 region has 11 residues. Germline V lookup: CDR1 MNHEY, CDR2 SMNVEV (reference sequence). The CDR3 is CASSGGGSRGF. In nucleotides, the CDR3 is TGTGCCAGCAGTGGAGGGGGGTCGAGAGGTTTC.

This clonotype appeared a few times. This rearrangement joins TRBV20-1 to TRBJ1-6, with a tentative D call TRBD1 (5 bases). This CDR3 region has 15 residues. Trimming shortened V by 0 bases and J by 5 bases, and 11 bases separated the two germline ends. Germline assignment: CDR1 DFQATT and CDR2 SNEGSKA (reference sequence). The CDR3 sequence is CSAREAGRNNSPLHF. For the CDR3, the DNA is TGCAGTGCTAGAGAAGCAGGGAGGAATAATTCACCCCTCCACTTT.

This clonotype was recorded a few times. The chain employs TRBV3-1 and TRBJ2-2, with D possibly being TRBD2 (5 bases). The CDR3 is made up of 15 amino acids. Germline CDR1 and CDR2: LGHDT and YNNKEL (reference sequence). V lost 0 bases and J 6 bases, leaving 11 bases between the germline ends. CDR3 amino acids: CASSQDGEGAGELFF. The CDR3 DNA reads TGTGCCAGCAGCCAAGACGGGGAAGGCGCCGGGGAGCTGTTTTTT.